A selection of T cell receptor beta chains follows, all from one sample in a study of T cells after yellow fever vaccination. Via MiXCR, TCRdb re-called the 5' RACE reads, giving one row per CDR3 protein. The sample has just under 600,000 distinct CDR3 sequences, about 13% seen once. The input for sequencing was PBMCs, taken on the day of the yellow fever booster vaccination. The receptors derive from a man younger than 40 who received the YFV17D yellow fever vaccine. CDR3s include the opening cysteine and the closing phenylalanine or tryptophan. A D gene is named only where the DNA matches it firmly. Only some rows state a clone size, as once, few, many or a class for expanded clones.

once TRBJ2-7 TRBV28 TRBD2 TGTGCCAGCTCTTGGGAGGGAGCGAGAACCTACGAGCAGTACTTC CASSWEGARTYEQYF
. TRBJ2-7 TRBV5-6 . TGTGCCAGCAGCCTGGAGCGGCTCTACGAGCAGTACTTC CASSLERLYEQYF
. TRBJ2-4 TRBV12-3/TRBV12-4 . TGTGCCAGCAGTTTCCGGGGGTACAAAAACATTCAGTACTTC CASSFRGYKNIQYF
. TRBJ2-1 TRBV12-3/TRBV12-4 . TGTGCCAGCAAATTTAGTGGACAGCCCTACAATGAGCAGTTCTTC CASKFSGQPYNEQFF
. TRBJ2-7 TRBV6-5 . TGTGCCAGCAGTTACAGAGGTTCCCCCCCCTACGAGCAGTACTTC CASSYRGSPPYEQYF
. TRBJ2-2 TRBV20-1 TRBD2 TGCAGTGCTAGAGTACTAGCGGGGACCGGGGAGCTGTTTTTT CSARVLAGTGELFF
. TRBJ1-2 TRBV19 . TGTGCCAGTACTGGTGGCTACACCTTC CASTGGYTF
. TRBJ2-5 TRBV20-1 . TGCAGTGCTAGTGAAGGGCTCCGGGTGAAAGAGACCCAGTACTTC CSASEGLRVKETQYF
. TRBJ2-7 TRBV10-3 . TGTGCCATCGGAAGCGCCGCGAAGGGGTTGGAGCAGTACTTC CAIGSAAKGLEQYF
. TRBJ2-2 TRBV2 . TGTGCCAGCAGTGAACAGGGAAGATCGAACACCGGGGAGCTGTTTTTT CASSEQGRSNTGELFF
. TRBJ2-7 TRBV5-1 TRBD1 TGCGCCAGCAGCCCATCGACAGGGGCCCAATCCTACGAGCAGTACTTC CASSPSTGAQSYEQYF
many TRBJ2-7 TRBV7-9 TRBD1 TGTGCCAGCAGCTTAGGACAGGGACACGAGCAGTACTTC CASSLGQGHEQYF
. TRBJ2-7 TRBV11-2 . TGTGCCAGCAGCTTTAGCGGGGACAGCTCCTACGAGCAGTACTTC CASSFSGDSSYEQYF
few TRBJ2-1 TRBV27 . TGTGCCAGCAGTTTACGTAGCGCAACGAGCTCCTACAATGAGCAGTTCTTC CASSLRSATSSYNEQFF
. TRBJ2-3 TRBV19 TRBD1 TGTGCCGCTTCAGGGGGAGCCAAGGCAGATACGCAGTATTTT CAASGGAKADTQYF
many TRBJ1-1 TRBV27 . TGTGCCAGCAGTGTGCTTCGGAACACTGAAGCTTTCTTT CASSVLRNTEAFF
few TRBJ2-1 TRBV20-1 TRBD1 TGCAGTGCCCCCCTTCACAGGGGTAATGAGCAGTTCTTC CSAPLHRGNEQFF
. TRBJ2-3 TRBV10-2 . TGCGCCAGCAGTGATCTGACCGACCCTAGCACAGATACGCAGTATTTT CASSDLTDPSTDTQYF
. TRBJ2-3 TRBV20-1 . TGCAGTGCTAGTACCGGGGCAGATACGCAGTATTTT CSASTGADTQYF
. TRBJ2-3 TRBV6-2/TRBV6-3 . TGTGCCAGCAGTAGGGGTAGGGATACGCAGTATTTT CASSRGRDTQYF
few TRBJ2-3 TRBV7-6 TRBD2 TGTGCCAGCAGCTTAGCTTCTAGCGGGAGTGTCACAGATACGCAGTATTTT CASSLASSGSVTDTQYF
few TRBJ2-1 TRBV27 . TGTGCCAGCAGTTTGGGGATCGTAAGGCCCATCAATGAGCAGTTCTTC CASSLGIVRPINEQFF
few TRBJ2-5 TRBV5-1 TRBD2 TGCGCCAGCAGCCAGAGGGCCCTAGCGGGACTCGGGGGAGAGACCCAGTACTTC CASSQRALAGLGGETQYF
. TRBJ2-7 TRBV18 TRBD2 TGTGCCAGCTCACCGAGGACTAGCGGGTACGAGCAGTACTTC CASSPRTSGYEQYF
. TRBJ2-3 TRBV20-1 TRBD1 TGCAGTGCTGACAGTGGGACAGGTAGCACAGATACGCAGTATTTT CSADSGTGSTDTQYF
. TRBJ1-1 TRBV6-5 TRBD1 TGTGCCAGCAATTTTCCTCAGGGGGGCACTGAAGCTTTCTTT CASNFPQGGTEAFF
. TRBJ1-5 TRBV28 . TGTGCCAGCAGTTTAGCCAGGGAAGGTCAGCCCCAGCATTTT CASSLAREGQPQHF
few TRBJ2-7 TRBV6-1 TRBD1 TGTGCCAGCAGTACAGGGGGCTACGACGAGCAGTACTTC CASSTGGYDEQYF
. TRBJ1-5 TRBV5-4 . TGTGCCAGCAGCTTCGGGCGGCCCGGGGACAATCAGCCCCAGCATTTT CASSFGRPGDNQPQHF
few TRBJ2-7 TRBV20-1 . TGCAGTGCTCAGAGGGAGCTGGCGGGGCAGTACTTC CSAQRELAGQYF
many TRBJ2-7 TRBV7-8 . TGTGCCAGCAGCTTCAAGAGGGGCACCTACGAGCAGTACTTC CASSFKRGTYEQYF
. TRBJ2-1 TRBV5-1 . TGCGCCAGCAGCTTGGAAGCTGTTAACTCCTACAATGAGCAGTTCTTC CASSLEAVNSYNEQFF
. TRBJ2-7 TRBV29-1 TRBD2 TGCAGCGTTGAAGATAAAGAGAGCGGGAGGTCCTACGAGCAGTACTTC CSVEDKESGRSYEQYF
few TRBJ2-7 TRBV6-1 TRBD1 TGTGCCAGCAGAACCGACAGGGCCACCTCCTACGAGCAGTACTTC CASRTDRATSYEQYF
. TRBJ1-2 TRBV12-3/TRBV12-4 . TGTGCCAGCAGTTCCAGGGCTAGGGGCTACACCTTC CASSSRARGYTF
. TRBJ2-1 TRBV18 TRBD1 TGTGCCAGCTCACCCATCAGGGGGCGGGTCGCGCGGTTGCATGAGCAGTTCTTC CASSPIRGRVARLHEQFF
few TRBJ1-2 TRBV5-1 . TGCGCCAGCAGCTTGGTCTCCCAGGGCAATGGCTACACCTTC CASSLVSQGNGYTF
few TRBJ1-6 TRBV6-1 . TGTGCCAGCAGCCTTGTGACGGTTCAATCACCCCTCCACTTT CASSLVTVQSPLHF
. TRBJ2-7 TRBV20-1 . TGCAGTGCTAGAGAGGACGGCAGCTCCTACGAGCAGTACTTC CSAREDGSSYEQYF
many TRBJ2-2 TRBV6-1 . TGTGCCAGCACTCCGGCAGGGCTTCCTGCCGGGGAGCTGTTTTTT CASTPAGLPAGELFF
few TRBJ2-7 TRBV14 TRBD1 TGTGCCACAGGACAGGGTTCCTGGCAGTACTTC CATGQGSWQYF